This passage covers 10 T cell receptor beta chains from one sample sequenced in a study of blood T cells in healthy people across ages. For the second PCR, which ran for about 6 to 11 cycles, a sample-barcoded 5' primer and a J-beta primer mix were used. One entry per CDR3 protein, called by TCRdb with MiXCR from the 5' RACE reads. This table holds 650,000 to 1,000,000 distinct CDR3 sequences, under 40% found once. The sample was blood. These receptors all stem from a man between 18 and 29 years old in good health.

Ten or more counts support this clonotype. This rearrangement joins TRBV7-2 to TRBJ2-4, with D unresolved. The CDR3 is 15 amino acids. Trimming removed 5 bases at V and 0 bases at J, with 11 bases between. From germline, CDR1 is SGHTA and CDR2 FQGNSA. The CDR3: CASSPGLVAKNIQYF. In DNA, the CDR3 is TGTGCCAGCAGCCCAGGCTTAGTAGCCAAAAACATTCAGTACTTC. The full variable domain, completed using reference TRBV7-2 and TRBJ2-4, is GAGVSQSPSNKVTEKGKDVELRCDPISGHTALYWYRQSLGQGLEFLIYFQGNSAPDKSGLPSDRFSAERTGGSVSTLTIQRTQQEDSAVYLCASSPGLVAKNIQYFGAGTRLSVL.

CDR3 sequence (DNA): TGCAGTGCCAGATCCCCAACTAATGAAAAACTGTTTTTT. Translation gives CSARSPTNEKLFF. V gene TRBV20-1 combines with J gene TRBJ1-4; D is uncertain. The CDR3 consists of 13 residues. V was pared by 6 bases and J by 0 bases, with 8 bases between. CDR1 and CDR2 (germline): DFQATT, SNEGSKA (reference sequence).

Here the CDR3 reads CASRDTTGDAEVTGELFF. The CDR3 nucleotides are TGTGCCAGCAGAGATACTACAGGGGACGCAGAGGTAACCGGGGAGCTGTTTTTT. The V gene is TRBV2, the J gene TRBJ2-2; 7 bases are shared with TRBD1. The CDR3 spans 18 residues. V was clipped by 6 bases and J by 5 bases; unmatched bases: 18. Germline loops: CDR1 SNHLY, CDR2 FYNNEI.

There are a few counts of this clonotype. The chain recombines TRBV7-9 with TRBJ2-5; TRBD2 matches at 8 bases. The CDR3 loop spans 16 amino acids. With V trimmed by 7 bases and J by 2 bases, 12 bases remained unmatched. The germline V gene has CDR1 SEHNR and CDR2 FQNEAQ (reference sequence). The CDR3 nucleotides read TGTGCCAGCATCCCGATGTGGCGGGGGGCTCAAGAGACCCAGTACTTC. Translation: CASIPMWRGAQETQYF.

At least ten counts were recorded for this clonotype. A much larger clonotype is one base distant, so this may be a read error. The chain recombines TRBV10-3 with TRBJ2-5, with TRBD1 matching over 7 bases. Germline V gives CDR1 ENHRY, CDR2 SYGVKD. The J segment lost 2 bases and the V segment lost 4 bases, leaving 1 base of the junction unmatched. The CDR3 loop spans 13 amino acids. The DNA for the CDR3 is TGTGCCATCAGTGGGGGACAGCAAGAGACCCAGTACTTC. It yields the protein CAISGGQQETQYF.

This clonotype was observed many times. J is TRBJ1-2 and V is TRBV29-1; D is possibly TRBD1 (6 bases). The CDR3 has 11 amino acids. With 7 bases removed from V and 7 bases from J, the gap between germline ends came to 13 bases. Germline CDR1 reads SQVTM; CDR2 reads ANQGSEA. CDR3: CSAMTRGGYTF. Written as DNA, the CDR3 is TGCAGCGCTATGACCAGGGGTGGCTACACCTTC.

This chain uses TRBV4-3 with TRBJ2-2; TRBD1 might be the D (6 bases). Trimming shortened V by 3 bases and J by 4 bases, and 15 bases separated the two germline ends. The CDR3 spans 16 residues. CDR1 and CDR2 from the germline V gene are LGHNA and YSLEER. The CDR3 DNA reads TGCGCCAGCAGCCAGGATGGGGGCTTTGGCACCGGGGAGCTGTTTTTT. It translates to CASSQDGGFGTGELFF.

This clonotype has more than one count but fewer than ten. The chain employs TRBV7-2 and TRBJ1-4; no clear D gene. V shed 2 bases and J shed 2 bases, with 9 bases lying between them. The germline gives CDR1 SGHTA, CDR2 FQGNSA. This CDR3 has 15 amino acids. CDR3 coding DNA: TGTGCCAGCAGCTTAAGAGTGTCCACTAATGAAAAACTGTTTTTT. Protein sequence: CASSLRVSTNEKLFF.

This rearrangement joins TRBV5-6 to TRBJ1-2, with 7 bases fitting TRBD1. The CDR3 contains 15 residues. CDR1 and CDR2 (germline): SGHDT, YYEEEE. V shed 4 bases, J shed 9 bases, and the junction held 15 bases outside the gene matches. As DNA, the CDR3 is TGTGCCAGCAGCCCGGATGCAACAGGGGTATCGCGCTACACCTTC. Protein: CASSPDATGVSRYTF.

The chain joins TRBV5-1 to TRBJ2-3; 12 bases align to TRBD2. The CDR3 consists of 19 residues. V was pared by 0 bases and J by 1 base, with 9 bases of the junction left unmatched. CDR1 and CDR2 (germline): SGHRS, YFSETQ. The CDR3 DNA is TGCGCCAGCAGCTTGGCTGGGCTAGCGGGGGGGCCAGGCACAGATACGCAGTATTTT. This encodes CASSLAGLAGGPGTDTQYF.